The present entry profiles one TCR beta chain with its context. Its antigen is undetermined. This sample was included in a study of graft-versus-host responses after intestinal transplantation. Study context: Each of the recipients got a multivisceral, liver-intestinal, or isolated intestinal transplant.

The V segment lost 0 bases and the J segment 8 bases; nucleotides outside the gene matches: 6. The CDR3 has 16 amino acids. Germline lookup yields CDR1 SGHNT and CDR2 YENEEA. The protocol was immunoSEQ multiplex PCR, while the TCRdb copy is restricted to in-frame clones and leaves out a portion. The sample contains about 90,000 clones, roughly nine tenths of which appear only once. Study-wide findings and caveats: Recipient marrow held GvH clones, some first seen in ileum or blood.

The sequence was obtained from a human donor who received an intestinal transplant. The material was unstimulated CD8+ T cells sorted from spleen or lymph node cells, obtained before intestinal transplant. The V gene is TRBV11-3, the J gene TRBJ2-1, with 11 bases matching TRBD2. The DNA for the CDR3 is TGTGCCAGCAGCTTAGATCCCACTAGCGGGAGATATGAGCAGTTCTTC. Translation: CASSLDPTSGRYEQFF.